Following are 20 T cell receptor beta chains from one sample sequenced in a study of blood T cell repertoires in COVID-19. Clones were sequenced by immunoSEQ multiplex PCR, and TCRdb holds only the in-frame ones, with some missing. Among tens of thousands of clones, around 81% were seen once, and the ten largest hold approximately 44%. Sequencing used peripheral blood. The receptors were gathered from a man older than 75 with acute or convalescent COVID-19.

The chain is built from TRBV18 and TRBJ1-2; 9 bases line up with TRBD1. In germline, CDR1 is KGHSH, CDR2 LQKENI. V was clipped by 6 bases and J by 0 bases; unmatched bases: 8. CDR3 length: 16 residues. The CDR3 region has the DNA TGTGCCAGCTCCACAGGGGGCCCACTTTCTAACTATGGCTACACCTTC. As protein: CASSTGGPLSNYGYTF. Complete variable domain (other parts from reference TRBV18 and TRBJ1-2): NAGVMQNPRHLVRRRGQEARLRCSPMKGHSHVYWYRQLPEEGLKFMVYLQKENIIDESGMPKERFSAEFPKEGPSILRIQQVVRGDSAAYFCASSTGGPLSNYGYTFGSGTRLTVV.

The rearrangement joins TRBV9 to TRBJ1-3; 7 nucleotides match TRBD1. Germline assignment: CDR1 SGDLS and CDR2 YYNGEE. The CDR3 is 18 amino acids. The trim removed 4 bases at V and 0 bases at J, leaving 13 bases unmatched. The chain's CDR3 is CASSTSTGTSFSGNTIYF. DNA for the CDR3: TGTGCCAGCAGCACCTCGACAGGGACAAGTTTCTCTGGAAACACCATATATTTT.

This sequence joins TRBV27 and TRBJ2-2; TRBD2 matches 13 bases. V lost 7 bases and J lost 4; bases outside the gene matches: 9. Germline CDR1 MNHEY, CDR2 SMNVEV (reference sequence). CDR3 length: 17 amino acids. The DNA of the CDR3 is TGTGCCAGCATCCGGGGACTAGCGGGACGTGGCACCGGGGAGCTGTTTTTT. Encoded protein: CASIRGLAGRGTGELFF.

The rearrangement links TRBV18 to TRBJ2-7; 7 bases are shared with TRBD2. The CDR3 runs to 16 residues. Germline CDR1 reads KGHSH; CDR2 reads LQKENI. The junction had 15 bases not matched to a gene; V was cut back by 1 base and J by 9 bases. CDR3 DNA: TGTGCCAGCTCACCACGCGAACTAGCGAGACCCTCGGGGCAGTACTTC. It translates to CASSPRELARPSGQYF.

The V and J genes are TRBV9 and TRBJ2-1; D call uncertain. V lost 1 base, J lost 3 bases, and 14 bases lay in between. This CDR3 is 16 amino acids long. Germline V gene lookup returns CDR1 SGDLS and CDR2 YYNGEE. In DNA form, the CDR3 reads TGTGCCAGCAGCGTAACCCCACAGACCAGCTACAATGAGCAGTTCTTC. It is translated as CASSVTPQTSYNEQFF.

J is TRBJ1-6 and V is TRBV5-6; D not resolved. Between the trimmed V and J ends, which lost 0 bases and 8 bases, there was a span of 6 bases. The length of the CDR3 is 13 residues. Germline V gene data show CDR1 as SGHDT and CDR2 as YYEEEE. The CDR3 is CASSLGLHSPLHF. The CDR3 region has the DNA TGTGCCAGCAGCTTGGGACTACATTCACCCCTCCACTTT.

The chain joins TRBV18 to TRBJ1-3; the D gene is possibly TRBD1 (5 bases). This CDR3 region has 16 residues. Germline V CDR1 and CDR2: KGHSH, LQKENI. The V gene lost 0 bases and the J gene lost 2 bases, with 11 bases spanning the gap. CDR3 bases: TGTGCCAGCTCACCACCGATCGGGGGAACTGGAAACACCATATATTTT. This codes for CASSPPIGGTGNTIYF.

The chain uses TRBV28 and TRBJ2-7, with D possibly TRBD2 on 5 matching bases. Germline loops: CDR1 MDHEN, CDR2 SYDVKM. V dropped 5 bases and J dropped 4 bases, with 15 bases sitting between them. The CDR3 has 14 amino acids. The CDR3 DNA reads as TGTGCCAGCAGTCCCCGGGATTATCGTTACGAGCAGTACTTC. Encoded protein: CASSPRDYRYEQYF.

This chain uses TRBV7-8 with TRBJ1-5; perhaps TRBD1 as D (5 bases). Germline CDR1 SGHVS, CDR2 FQNEAQ. V gave up 4 bases and J gave up 1 base, with 14 bases separating them. The CDR3 totals 16 residues. The CDR3 protein is CASSSRPQGSNQPQHF. The CDR3 region has the DNA TGTGCCAGCAGCTCAAGACCCCAGGGCAGCAATCAGCCCCAGCATTTT.

The V call is TRBV5-6, the J call TRBJ2-5; 8 nucleotides agree with TRBD2. J lost 5 bases, V lost 0 bases, and 6 bases had no gene match. This CDR3 spans 15 amino acids. CDR1 is SGHDT and CDR2 is YYEEEE in the germline V gene. CDR3 coding DNA: TGTGCCAGCAGCTTGGCGGGGGGGTACCGGGAGACCCAGTACTTC. The encoded protein is CASSLAGGYRETQYF.

The chain links TRBV5-1 to TRBJ2-5; tentative D call: TRBD1 (6 bases). The length of the CDR3 is 15 residues. V was trimmed by 4 bases and J by 0 bases, leaving 13 bases between them. Germline CDR1 is SGHRS and CDR2 is YFSETQ. In nucleotides, the CDR3 is TGCGCCAGCAGCAATTCCCGACAGGACCAAGAGACCCAGTACTTC. As protein: CASSNSRQDQETQYF. The variable domain in full, completed from reference TRBV5-1 and TRBJ2-5, reads KAGVTQTPRYLIKTRGQQVTLSCSPISGHRSVSWYQQTPGQGLQFLFEYFSETQRNKGNFPGRFSGRQFSNSRSEMNVSTLELGDSALYLCASSNSRQDQETQYFGPGTRLLVL.

The rearrangement uses TRBV18 and TRBJ1-2, with 7 bases that match TRBD1. The CDR3 totals 12 residues. The trim removed 3 bases at V and 6 bases at J, leaving 1 base unmatched. Germline V lookup: CDR1 KGHSH, CDR2 LQKENI. The CDR3: CASSPTGNGYTF. CDR3 in DNA: TGTGCCAGCTCACCGACAGGGAATGGCTACACCTTC. Full variable domain (remainder filled in from reference TRBV18 and TRBJ1-2): NAGVMQNPRHLVRRRGQEARLRCSPMKGHSHVYWYRQLPEEGLKFMVYLQKENIIDESGMPKERFSAEFPKEGPSILRIQQVVRGDSAAYFCASSPTGNGYTFGSGTRLTVV.

The chain has TRBV3-1 (or the pseudogene TRBV3-2) and TRBJ1-2, with a weak D call TRBD1 (5 bases). The V gene's germline CDR1 is LGHDT and CDR2 YNNKEL (reference sequence). V dropped 1 base and J dropped 2 bases, with 8 bases sitting between them. The CDR3 has 14 residues. The CDR3 DNA is TGTGCCAGCAGCCAAGTTGACAGAAACTATGGCTACACCTTC. Protein product: CASSQVDRNYGYTF.

In nucleotides, the CDR3 is TGTGCCAGCAGCGTACAGGGGAACAGGGCTAATGAAAAACTGTTTTTT. This translates into CASSVQGNRANEKLFF. V usage is TRBV9 and J usage is TRBJ1-4; tentative D call: TRBD1 (6 bases). The V gene lost 1 base and the J gene lost 3 bases, with 13 bases spanning the gap. The CDR3 length is 16 residues. CDR1 SGDLS and CDR2 YYNGEE come from the germline V gene.

This chain connects TRBV28 to TRBJ1-3, with D possibly being TRBD1 (5 bases). The V end was cut by 1 base, the J end by 7 bases, with 14 bases between. Per the germline V gene, CDR1 is MDHEN and CDR2 is SYDVKM. CDR3 length: 15 residues. The CDR3 loop reads CASSLLGGKGNTIYF. The CDR3 nucleotides are TGTGCCAGCAGTTTATTGGGAGGGAAGGGGAACACCATATATTTT.

This chain joins TRBV7-6 and TRBJ2-5, with TRBD1 matching over 9 bases. J lost 5 bases, V lost 2 bases, and 6 bases had no gene match. The CDR3 is 15 amino acids. Looked up from germline, CDR1 is SGHVS and CDR2 is FNYEAQ. CDR3 region: CASSLNRGRIETQYF. As DNA, the CDR3 is TGTGCCAGCAGCTTAAACAGGGGGCGGATTGAGACCCAGTACTTC.

The chain joins TRBV2 to TRBJ2-6; TRBD1 agrees at 9 bases. The CDR3 totals 14 residues. V shed 9 bases, J shed 4 bases, and the junction held 4 bases outside the gene matches. Germline loops: CDR1 SNHLY, CDR2 FYNNEI. CDR3 sequence (DNA): TGTGCCAGGGGACAGGGACCCGGGGCCAACGTCCTGACTTTC. It is translated as CARGQGPGANVLTF. The full variable domain, rest sourced from reference TRBV2 and TRBJ2-6, is EPEVTQTPSHQVTQMGQEVILRCVPISNHLYFYWYRQILGQKVEFLVSFYNNEISEKSEIFDDQFSVERPDGSNFTLKIRSTKLEDSAMYFCARGQGPGANVLTFGAGSRLTVL.

V gene TRBV30 combines with J gene TRBJ1-2, with D uncertain. There are 14 residues in the CDR3. Trimming took 3 bases from V and 6 from J, leaving 17 bases between them. Germline V gene sequence: CDR1 GTSNPN, CDR2 SVGIG (reference sequence). This chain's CDR3 is CAWSPWEGGDGYTF. For the CDR3, the DNA is TGTGCCTGGAGCCCATGGGAGGGCGGGGATGGCTACACCTTC.

The table lists this clone with a few counts. This chain uses TRBV4-1 with TRBJ1-6, with D perhaps TRBD1 (6 bases). The CDR3 totals 15 residues. Germline assignment: CDR1 MGHRA and CDR2 YSYEKL. V was pared by 0 bases and J by 14 bases, with 17 bases between. CDR3 residues: CASSQDPTLQGSLHF. Written as DNA, the CDR3 is TGCGCCAGCAGCCAAGATCCCACTTTACAGGGATCCCTCCACTTT.

This sequence joins TRBV25-1 and TRBJ2-7; 7 bases map to TRBD2. The CDR3 spans 16 residues. CDR1 is MGHDK, CDR2 SYGVNS, per germline. V lost 5 bases, J lost 0 bases, and 10 bases stayed unmatched. The CDR3 here is CASSPLGGKSSYEQYF. CDR3 nucleotide sequence: TGTGCCAGCAGTCCCCTGGGAGGGAAAAGCTCCTACGAGCAGTACTTC.